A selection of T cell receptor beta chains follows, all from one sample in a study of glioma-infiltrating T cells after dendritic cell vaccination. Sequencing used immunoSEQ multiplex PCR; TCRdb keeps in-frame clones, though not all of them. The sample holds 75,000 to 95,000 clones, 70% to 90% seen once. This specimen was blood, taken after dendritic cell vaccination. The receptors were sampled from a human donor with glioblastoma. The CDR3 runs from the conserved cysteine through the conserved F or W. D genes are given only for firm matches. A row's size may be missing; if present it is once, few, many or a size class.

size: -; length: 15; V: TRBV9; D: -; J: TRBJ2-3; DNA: TGTGCCAGCAGCGTAGAATCCACAGGGACAGATACGCAGTATTTT; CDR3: CASSVESTGTDTQYF
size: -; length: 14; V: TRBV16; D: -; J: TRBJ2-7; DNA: TGTGCCAGCAGCCCCCAGGTTGGTACCTACGAGCAGTACTTC; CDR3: CASSPQVGTYEQYF
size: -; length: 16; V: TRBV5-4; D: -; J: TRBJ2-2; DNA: TGTGCCAGCAGTCAAAGGGAAGGGGCCCTCACCGGGGAGCTGTTTTTT; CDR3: CASSQREGALTGELFF
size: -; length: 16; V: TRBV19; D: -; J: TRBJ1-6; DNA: TGTGCCAGTAGTATAGATTTCACCAGGGTAAATTCACCCCTCCACTTT; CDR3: CASSIDFTRVNSPLHF
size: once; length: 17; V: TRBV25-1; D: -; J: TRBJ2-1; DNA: TGTGCCAGCAGTGCCCTGACTAGTAGCGCCTCCTACAATGAGCAGTTCTTC; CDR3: CASSALTSSASYNEQFF
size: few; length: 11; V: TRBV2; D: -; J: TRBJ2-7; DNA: TGTGCCAGCGGGGCGGTCGCCGAGCAGTACTTC; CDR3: CASGAVAEQYF
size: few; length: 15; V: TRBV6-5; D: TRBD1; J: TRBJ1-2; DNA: TGTGCCAGCAGTGGGTCGGGACAGGGGAACTATGGCTACACCTTC; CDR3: CASSGSGQGNYGYTF
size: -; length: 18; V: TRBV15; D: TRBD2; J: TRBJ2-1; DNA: TGTGCCACCATCGGGGGGGCTAGCGGGAGAACCCCCCGGGGTGAGCAGTTCTTC; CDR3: CATIGGASGRTPRGEQFF
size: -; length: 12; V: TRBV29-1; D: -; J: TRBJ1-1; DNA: TGCAGCGTTGGTCAGGGTTACACTGAAGCTTTCTTT; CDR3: CSVGQGYTEAFF
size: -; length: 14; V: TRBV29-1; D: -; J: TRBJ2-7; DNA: TGCAGCGTTGAAGATCCAGGCAAGTCCTACGAGCAGTACTTC; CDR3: CSVEDPGKSYEQYF
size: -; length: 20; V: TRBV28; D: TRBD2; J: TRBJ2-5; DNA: TGTGCCAGCAGTCTCCGACTAGCGGGCACCTCGTTACGTGACGAGGAGACCCAGTACTTC; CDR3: CASSLRLAGTSLRDEETQYF
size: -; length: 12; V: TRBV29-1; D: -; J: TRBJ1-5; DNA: TGCAGCGTTCGGACAGACAATCAGCCCCAGCATTTT; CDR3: CSVRTDNQPQHF
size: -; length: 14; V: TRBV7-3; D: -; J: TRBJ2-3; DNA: TGTGCCAGCAGCTTCTCCGGGGGCACAGATACGCAGTATTTT; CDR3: CASSFSGGTDTQYF
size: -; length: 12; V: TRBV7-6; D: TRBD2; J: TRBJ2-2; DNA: TGTGCCAGCAGTGGGGGGGCCGGGGAGCTGTTTTTT; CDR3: CASSGGAGELFF
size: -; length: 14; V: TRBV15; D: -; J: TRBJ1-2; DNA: TGTGCCACCAGCGTCGACAGTGCTAACTATGGCTACACCTTC; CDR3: CATSVDSANYGYTF
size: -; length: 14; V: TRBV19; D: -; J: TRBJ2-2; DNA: TGTGCCAGTAGTATAGAAGGGGTTACCGGGGAGCTGTTTTTT; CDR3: CASSIEGVTGELFF
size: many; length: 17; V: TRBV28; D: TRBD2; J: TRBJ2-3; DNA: TGTGCCAGCACCCCAGCCGGGACTAGCGACTCCTACTATACGCAGTATTTT; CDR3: CASTPAGTSDSYYTQYF
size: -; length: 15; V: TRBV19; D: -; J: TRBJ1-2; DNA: TGTGCCAGTAGTATAGGGGGCGGGAAGGAACGTGGCTACACCTTC; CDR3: CASSIGGGKERGYTF
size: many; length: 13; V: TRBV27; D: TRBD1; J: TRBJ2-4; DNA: TGTGCCAGCAGTTTAGGCCCCTTGACAGGGCAGTACTTC; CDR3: CASSLGPLTGQYF
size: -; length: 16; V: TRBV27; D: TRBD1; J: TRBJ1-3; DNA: TGTGCCAGCAGTACCCAAGCGACAGGGGCTGGAAACACCATATATTTT; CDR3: CASSTQATGAGNTIYF
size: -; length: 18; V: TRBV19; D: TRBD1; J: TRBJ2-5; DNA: TGTGCCAGTAGTATAAGGGCCGGGACAGGGGGCTTCCAAGAGACCCAGTACTTC; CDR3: CASSIRAGTGGFQETQYF
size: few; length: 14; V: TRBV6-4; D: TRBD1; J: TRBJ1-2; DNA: TGTGCCAGCAGTGCAGGGGGTTCCTCTTATGGCTACACCTTC; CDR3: CASSAGGSSYGYTF
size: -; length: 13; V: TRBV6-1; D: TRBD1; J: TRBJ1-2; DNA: TGTGCCAGCAGTGAGGGACAGCTCTATGGCTACACCTTC; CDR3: CASSEGQLYGYTF
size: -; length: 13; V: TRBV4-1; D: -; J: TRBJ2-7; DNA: TGCGCCAGCAGCCAATTGCTAGTTAACGAGCAGTACTTC; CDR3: CASSQLLVNEQYF
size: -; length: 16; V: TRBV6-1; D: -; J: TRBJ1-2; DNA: TGTGCCAGCAGTGAAGCGGTGGGGGGGCCGACTAATGGCTACACCTTC; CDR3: CASSEAVGGPTNGYTF
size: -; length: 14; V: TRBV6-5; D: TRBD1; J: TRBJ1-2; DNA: TGTGCCAGCAGTTACTCACAGGGGGACTATGGCTACACCTTC; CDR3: CASSYSQGDYGYTF
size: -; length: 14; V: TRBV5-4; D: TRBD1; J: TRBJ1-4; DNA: TGTGCCAGCAGCTCGGGACAGATTAATGAAAAACTGTTTTTT; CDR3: CASSSGQINEKLFF
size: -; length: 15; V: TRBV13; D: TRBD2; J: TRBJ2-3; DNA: TGTGCCAGCAGCCCTGATAGCGGGGTTCCAGATACGCAGTATTTT; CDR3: CASSPDSGVPDTQYF
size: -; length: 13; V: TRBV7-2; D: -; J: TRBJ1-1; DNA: TGTGCCAGCAGGAAACAGGCTGACACTGAAGCTTTCTTT; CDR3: CASRKQADTEAFF
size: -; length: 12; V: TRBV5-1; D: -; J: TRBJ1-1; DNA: TGCGCCAGCAGCTCGGGGGGGACTGAAGCTTTCTTT; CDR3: CASSSGGTEAFF
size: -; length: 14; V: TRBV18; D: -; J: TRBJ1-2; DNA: TGTGCCAGCTCGCCCACGGGAGCTAACTATGGCTACACCTTC; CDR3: CASSPTGANYGYTF
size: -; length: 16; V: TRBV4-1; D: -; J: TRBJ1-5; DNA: TGCGCCAGCAGCCAAGTGGTCAGGGGATTGGATCAGCCCCAGCATTTT; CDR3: CASSQVVRGLDQPQHF
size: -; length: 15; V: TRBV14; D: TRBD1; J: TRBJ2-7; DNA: TGTGCCAGCAGCCGCCACGGGACAGGGACCTACGAGCAGTACTTC; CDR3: CASSRHGTGTYEQYF
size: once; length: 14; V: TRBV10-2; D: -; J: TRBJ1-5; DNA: TGCGCCAGCAGTGAGTCAACAGGGTGGCAGCCCCAGCATTTT; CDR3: CASSESTGWQPQHF
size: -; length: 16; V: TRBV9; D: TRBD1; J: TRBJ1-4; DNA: TGTGCCAGCAGCACCCGCCAGGGGGCAGGAGGGGAAAAACTGTTTTTT; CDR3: CASSTRQGAGGEKLFF
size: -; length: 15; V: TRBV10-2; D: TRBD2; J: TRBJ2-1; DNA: TGCGCCAGCAGTGATAGGACTAGCGGGAGCAATGAGCAGTTCTTC; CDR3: CASSDRTSGSNEQFF
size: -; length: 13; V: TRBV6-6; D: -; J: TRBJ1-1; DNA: TGTGCCAGCACTTCCTGGGGGGGGACTGAAGCTTTCTTT; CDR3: CASTSWGGTEAFF
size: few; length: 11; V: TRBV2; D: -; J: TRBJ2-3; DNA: TGTGCCGGGCAGACAGCTTATACGCAGTATTTT; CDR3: CAGQTAYTQYF
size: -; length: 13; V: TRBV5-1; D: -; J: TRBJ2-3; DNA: TGCGCCAGCAGCTCCCTGACTTCGGATACGCAGTATTTT; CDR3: CASSSLTSDTQYF